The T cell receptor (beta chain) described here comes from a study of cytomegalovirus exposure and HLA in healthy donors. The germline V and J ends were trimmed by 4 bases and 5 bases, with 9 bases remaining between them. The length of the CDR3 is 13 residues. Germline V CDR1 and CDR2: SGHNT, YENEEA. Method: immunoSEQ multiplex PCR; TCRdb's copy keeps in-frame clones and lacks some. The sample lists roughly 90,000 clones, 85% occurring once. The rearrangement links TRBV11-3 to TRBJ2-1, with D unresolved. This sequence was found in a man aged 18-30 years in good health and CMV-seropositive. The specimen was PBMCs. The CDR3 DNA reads TGTGCCAGCAGCTCCCTAGTAGACAATGAGCAGTTCTTC. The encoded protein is CASSSLVDNEQFF.